The 24 T cell receptor beta chains below were found in one sample sequenced in a study of T cell repertoires in aging, cancer and after chemotherapy. Peripheral blood genomic DNA, not sorted cells or RNA, was the template. Rearranged V-D-J TRB sequences were amplified with a mixed TRB-A/B primer pool. TCRdb re-analysed the multiplex PCR reads in MiXCR, keeping a single row per CDR3 protein. The table shows more than 3,500 distinct CDR3 sequences, with around 26% occurring only once. Source material: blood. These TCRs come from a human donor with a blood cancer.

By share of the sample, this clonotype is medium-sized (0.01 to 0.1%). V and J are TRBV11-3 and TRBJ1-2; D ambiguous. The CDR3 has 13 amino acids. Germline V gene lookup returns CDR1 SGHNT and CDR2 YENEEA. The V and J ends lost 3 bases and 7 bases respectively, with 12 bases between them. CDR3 region: CASSFGVLGGYTF. The CDR3 nucleotides are TGTGCCAGCAGCTTTGGGGTCTTAGGTGGCTACACCTTC.

This chain links TRBV7-9 with TRBJ2-7; the D is unclear. V lost 5 bases and J 2 bases, leaving 4 bases between the germline ends. The CDR3 runs to 11 residues. Germline CDR1 SEHNR, CDR2 FQNEAQ (reference sequence). Here the CDR3 reads CASSETYEQYF. The DNA of the CDR3 is TGTGCCAGCAGCGAGACCTACGAGCAGTACTTC.

V is TRBV30 and J is TRBJ1-5; maybe TRBD1 (5 bases). Between the trimmed V and J ends, which lost 0 bases and 6 bases, there was a span of 18 bases. The length of the CDR3 is 16 residues. In germline, CDR1 is GTSNPN, CDR2 SVGIG (reference sequence). CDR3 sequence (DNA): TGTGCCTGGAGTGTCCGGTCTGGGGCCCACACTCAGCCCCAGCATTTT. Translated, it gives CAWSVRSGAHTQPQHF.

This clonotype appeared a few times. The CDR3, as DNA: TGTGCCAGCAGCCGGTGGGGGGGTGAGCAGTTCTTC. This gives the protein CASSRWGGEQFF. The rearrangement links TRBV14 to TRBJ2-1, with TRBD2 identical over 7 bases. Germline CDR1 and CDR2: SGHDN and FVKESK. This CDR3 is built from 12 residues. J was trimmed by 9 bases and V by 4 bases; bases with no gene match: 3.

This clonotype is classed as medium-sized. This chain connects TRBV11-3 to TRBJ2-5, with TRBD1 identical over 10 bases. CDR1 SGHNT and CDR2 YENEEA come from the germline V gene. After removal of 4 bases from V and 5 bases from J, the junction contained 1 base not matched to a gene. This CDR3 region has 13 residues. The CDR3, as DNA: TGTGCCAGCAGCTCGGGACAGGGGGAGACCCAGTACTTC. Its protein is CASSSGQGETQYF. Filled out from reference TRBV11-3 and TRBJ2-5, the complete variable domain reads EAGVVQSPRYKIIEKKQPVAFWCNPISGHNTLYWYLQNLGQGPELLIRYENEEAVDDSQLPKDRFSAERLKGVDSTLKIQPAELGDSAVYLCASSSGQGETQYFGPGTRLLVL.

This sequence joins TRBV6-1 and TRBJ1-4; a weak D match, TRBD1 (6 bases). Germline CDR1 MNHNS, CDR2 SASEGT. V was clipped by 7 bases and J by 3 bases, with 12 bases between them. The CDR3 contains 14 residues. The CDR3: CASTQGRSNEKLFF. CDR3 nucleotides: TGTGCCAGCACCCAGGGGAGATCTAATGAAAAACTGTTTTTT.

This chain links TRBV9 with TRBJ2-1, with D unclear. Germline CDR1 reads SGDLS; CDR2 reads YYNGEE. The length of the CDR3 is 11 residues. The ends were cut back, 0 bases at V and 9 bases at J, with 4 bases in the middle. CDR3 region: CASSVEFEQFF. CDR3 nucleotides: TGTGCCAGCAGCGTAGAGTTTGAGCAGTTCTTC.

By share, this clonotype ranks as medium-sized. The CDR3: CAWRPLGVLANEQFF. Here the CDR3 DNA reads TGTGCCTGGAGGCCACTAGGGGTCCTTGCCAATGAGCAGTTCTTC. The chain couples TRBV30 to TRBJ2-1; possibly TRBD1 or TRBD2 for D (5 bases each). Germline CDR1 and CDR2: GTSNPN and SVGIG (reference sequence). This CDR3 has 15 residues. The germline V and J ends were trimmed by 3 bases and 6 bases, with 18 bases remaining between them.

This clonotype was observed a few times. The chain uses TRBV20-1 and TRBJ2-3, with D possibly being TRBD1 or TRBD2 (6 bases each). V lost 3 bases to trimming and J lost 1 base, with 14 bases between them. CDR1 and CDR2 (germline): DFQATT, SNEGSKA (reference sequence). The CDR3 length is 15 residues. CDR3 loop: CSASGGGPRTDTQYF. CDR3 DNA: TGCAGTGCTAGCGGAGGGGGGCCTCGCACAGATACGCAGTATTTT.

This chain uses TRBV7-9 with TRBJ2-7, with 10 bases fitting TRBD2. The CDR3 has 15 amino acids. CDR1 is SEHNR, CDR2 FQNEAQ, per germline (reference sequence). The J segment lost 4 bases and the V segment lost 0 bases, leaving 3 bases of the junction unmatched. CDR3 coding DNA: TGTGCCAGCAGCTTAGCCGCTAGCGGGAGTTACGAGCAGTACTTC. It specifies CASSLAASGSYEQYF. Full variable domain (remainder filled in from reference TRBV7-9 and TRBJ2-7): DTGVSQNPRHKITKRGQNVTFRCDPISEHNRLYWYRQTLGQGPEFLTYFQNEAQLEKSRLLSDRFSAERPKGSFSTLEIQRTEQGDSAMYLCASSLAASGSYEQYFGPGTRLTVT.

Only one count was recorded for this clonotype. One junction end does not reproduce the germline sequence, and a read error may be involved. This chain links TRBV11-3 with TRBJ2-5; D not certain. Germline CDR1 is SGHNT and CDR2 is YENEEA. The CDR3 has 9 residues. The DNA for the CDR3 is TGTGCCAGCAGCGCCCCGGGCCTATTC. This encodes CASSAPGLF.

Points on this clonotype: A much larger clone lies one base from this, so it may be a read error. The rearrangement joins TRBV6-5 to TRBJ2-3, with TRBD2 identical over 11 bases. Germline CDR1 and CDR2: MNHEY and SVGAGI. This CDR3 comprises 16 residues. The CDR3 is CASSDSTSGDTVTQYF. CDR3 nucleotides: TGTGCCAGCAGTGACTCGACTAGCGGGGACACAGTTACGCAGTATTTT.

The CDR3 is CSARGGGGAQVEQYF. The CDR3 region has the DNA TGCAGTGCTAGAGGAGGCGGGGGGGCCCAAGTCGAGCAGTACTTC. The J gene is TRBJ2-3, the V gene TRBV20-1, with 9 nucleotides matching TRBD2. The DNA end is a closer match to TRBJ2-7, so the J assignment may be wrong. Germline V CDR1 and CDR2: DFQATT, SNEGSKA (reference sequence). This CDR3 has 15 residues.

This clonotype is medium-sized (0.01 to 0.1%). This rearrangement joins TRBV18 to TRBJ2-1; D uncertain. Germline lookup yields CDR1 KGHSH and CDR2 LQKENI. The V gene lost 3 bases and the J gene lost 4 bases, with 7 bases spanning the gap. The CDR3 is 13 residues long. The CDR3 loop is CASSPDGYNEQFF. The CDR3 region has the DNA TGTGCCAGCTCACCCGACGGATACAATGAGCAGTTCTTC. Based on the CDR3 plus reference TRBV18 and TRBJ2-1, the full variable domain is NAGVMQNPRHLVRRRGQEARLRCSPMKGHSHVYWYRQLPEEGLKFMVYLQKENIIDESGMPKERFSAEFPKEGPSILRIQQVVRGDSAAYFCASSPDGYNEQFFGPGTRLTVL.

In its sample, this clonotype was seen once. The conserved phenylalanine or tryptophan normally closing the CDR3 is absent here, so this likely arose from a read error. The DNA is omitted, as the CDR3 cannot be located on it reliably, and the CDR3 follows TCRdb's listing. The CDR3 sequence: CASSTRDRD. This chain connects TRBV11-3 to TRBJ2-4; the D call in the table, TRBD1, was not verified against the DNA. The CDR3 extends over 9 residues, inclusive of both ends. CDR1 and CDR2 (germline): SGHNT, YENEEA.

This clonotype is termed medium-sized. This chain links TRBV29-1 with TRBJ2-5; TRBD1 matches at 7 bases. The CDR3 extends over 12 amino acids. CDR1 SQVTM and CDR2 ANQGSEA come from the germline V gene. V lost 7 bases, J lost 1 base, and 3 bases stayed unmatched. The CDR3 DNA sequence: TGCAGCGGAAGGGACAGCCAAGAGACCCAGTACTTC. Protein product: CSGRDSQETQYF.

This chain uses TRBV19 with TRBJ2-2; TRBD1 matches at 7 bases. Trimming cost V 3 bases and J 7 bases; bases outside gene matches: 5. Germline CDR1 and CDR2: LNHDA and SQIVND (reference sequence). This CDR3 contains 14 residues. CDR3 sequence (DNA): TGTGCCAGTAGTATGAACAGGGGAGTCGGGGAGCTGTTTTTT. Translating it yields CASSMNRGVGELFF.

Judged by abundance, this clonotype is medium-sized. The chain is built from TRBV29-1 and TRBJ1-2; no firm D call. From germline, CDR1 is SQVTM and CDR2 ANQGSEA. The CDR3 totals 12 residues. The V and J ends lost 7 bases and 8 bases respectively, with 17 bases between them. CDR3 nucleotides: TGCAGCGGTCAGACGGGTTCCGGGGGCTACACCTTC. Its protein product is CSGQTGSGGYTF.

The sample holds a few counts of this clonotype. The chain is built from TRBV7-6 and TRBJ2-1; 10 bases match TRBD2. The junction had 3 bases not matched to a gene; V was cut back by 0 bases and J by 7 bases. The CDR3 covers 15 residues. The V gene's germline CDR1 is SGHVS and CDR2 FNYEAQ. Here the CDR3 reads CASSLASGGWNEQFF. The CDR3 DNA follows: TGTGCCAGCAGCTTAGCTAGCGGGGGGTGGAATGAGCAGTTCTTC.

Only a few counts were recorded for this clonotype. CDR3 DNA: TGTGCCAGCAGCCTCATGACGGGAACCTACGAGCAGTACTTC. Residues: CASSLMTGTYEQYF. The J gene is TRBJ2-7, the V gene TRBV6-4; maybe TRBD2 (5 bases). The germline V gene has CDR1 MRHNA and CDR2 SNTAGT. The CDR3 is 14 residues long. V lost 6 bases and J 2 bases, leaving 14 bases between the germline ends.

A few counts support this clonotype. This sequence joins TRBV6-4 and TRBJ2-3, with 10 bases matching TRBD2. Per the germline V gene, CDR1 is MRHNA and CDR2 is SNTAGT. V gave up 5 bases and J gave up 2 bases; unmatched junction bases: 1. CDR3 length: 14 residues. This chain's CDR3 is CASSSGGATDTQYF. CDR3 sequence (DNA): TGTGCCAGCAGTAGCGGGGGGGCCACAGATACGCAGTATTTT.

By its share, this clonotype is medium-sized. Here the CDR3 reads CASSSTTSSSGVSYEQYF. The CDR3 nucleotides read TGTGCCAGCAGCTCCACAACCTCGAGTAGCGGGGTCTCCTACGAGCAGTACTTC. The chain has TRBV11-3 and TRBJ2-7; 8 bases fit TRBD2. The V and J ends lost 4 bases and 0 bases, in that order; junction bases with no gene match: 14. CDR1 is SGHNT and CDR2 is YENEEA in the germline V gene. The CDR3 totals 18 residues. The whole variable domain, filled in from reference TRBV11-3 and TRBJ2-7, reads EAGVVQSPRYKIIEKKQPVAFWCNPISGHNTLYWYLQNLGQGPELLIRYENEEAVDDSQLPKDRFSAERLKGVDSTLKIQPAELGDSAVYLCASSSTTSSSGVSYEQYFGPGTRLTVT.

This clonotype counts as medium-sized (0.01 to 0.1%). The chain uses TRBV11-3 and TRBJ2-3; TRBD1 might be the D (5 bases). The germline CDR1 and CDR2 sequences are SGHNT and YENEEA. CDR3 size: 14 residues. Trimming left V 0 bases short and J 5 bases short, with 9 bases between. The CDR3 DNA follows: TGTGCCAGCAGCTTAGACCATAGGGGAGATACGCAGTATTTT. It translates to CASSLDHRGDTQYF.

V usage is TRBV4-2 and J usage is TRBJ1-1, with D possibly matching TRBD1 (6 bases). The CDR3 contains 16 residues. CDR1 is LGHNA and CDR2 is YNFKEQ in the germline V gene. Trimming removed 4 bases at V and 2 bases at J, with 17 bases between. The CDR3 sequence: CASSRNTGKTNTEAFF. The CDR3 coding sequence is TGTGCCAGCAGCCGTAATACAGGGAAAACTAACACTGAAGCTTTCTTT.